This T cell receptor (beta chain) derives from a study of cytomegalovirus exposure and HLA in healthy donors. Study at large: Some 85 million unique TCRs from HLA-typed donors were held in an early data release. The study, taken as a whole, reports: Confirmation was obtained in vitro that three CMV-associated chains are specific for CMV antigens. Cytomegalovirus association was listed for around 170 TCR beta chains.

This CDR3 comprises 16 residues. The germline V gene encodes CDR1 PRHDT and CDR2 FYEKMQ (reference sequence). The J segment lost 2 bases and the V segment lost 0 bases, leaving 3 bases of the junction unmatched. PCR amplification relied on 60 Vbeta primers (plus 13 Jbeta primers). The repertoire was sequenced with immunoSEQ multiplex PCR; TCRdb's copy has only in-frame clones and lacks some. The profile shows over 50,000 clones, roughly 90% of them singletons. Donors had nominal health at sampling but likely had unrecorded immune exposures. As to this clone: Its antigen is undetermined.

The sample consisted of PBMCs. The chain carries TRBV13 and TRBJ2-7, with 11 bases matching TRBD2. This TCR was sampled from a man younger than 45 in good health and CMV-seropositive. For the CDR3, the DNA is TGTGCCAGCAGCTTAGGGGGACTAGCGGAGCCCTACGAGCAGTACTTC. This encodes CASSLGGLAEPYEQYF.